This is a list of T cell receptor beta chains from one sample in a study of T-cell reconstitution after alpha-beta-depleted transplantation in children. In TCRdb, the PCR reads were re-called with MiXCR into one record per CDR3 protein. The top ten hold around an eighth of the sample, which has 540,000 or so distinct CDR3 sequences, 20% to 25% seen once. Sample: PBMCs, mostly from graft donor cells, taken 360 days after TCRalphabeta/CD19-depleted stem cell transplant. The receptors stem from a boy in the first two years of life who had a stem cell transplant for acute myeloid leukemia, so the T cells may come from the graft donor. The CDR3 runs from the conserved cysteine through the conserved F or W. D genes are given only for firm matches. Clone size is given for some rows only: seen once, a few or many times, or a class if the clone is expanded.

CDR3 protein | CDR3 DNA | V gene | clone size | D gene | J gene
CASSLAGQGDAFF | TGTGCCAGCAGCTTAGCCGGACAGGGTGACGCTTTCTTT | TRBV11-2 | . | TRBD1 | TRBJ1-1
CASSPAGAADTQYF | TGTGCCAGCAGCCCTGCGGGGGCGGCGGATACGCAGTATTTT | TRBV7-9 | many | . | TRBJ2-3
CASSLESGGYEQYF | TGTGCCAGCAGCCTTGAGTCGGGGGGCTACGAGCAGTACTTC | TRBV11-3 | few | TRBD2 | TRBJ2-7
CASSSGTHSGEQYF | TGTGCCAGCAGTTCCGGGACTCACTCGGGGGAGCAGTACTTC | TRBV6-5 | . | . | TRBJ2-7
CASSVALGSTDTQYF | TGTGCCAGCAGCGTAGCTCTCGGATCCACAGATACGCAGTATTTT | TRBV9 | few | . | TRBJ2-3
CSAREDRPSEAFF | TGCAGTGCTAGGGAGGACAGACCCTCTGAAGCTTTCTTT | TRBV20-1 | few | . | TRBJ1-1
CATMTRDRVSGTDTQYF | TGTGCCACAATGACCCGGGACAGGGTGTCGGGCACAGATACGCAGTATTTT | TRBV25-1 | . | TRBD1 | TRBJ2-3
CARPGGEELFF | TGTGCCAGACCGGGAGGGGAGGAACTGTTTTTT | TRBV14 | few | . | TRBJ1-4
CASSDQGGNTIYF | TGTGCCAGCAGTGACCAAGGGGGAAACACCATATATTTT | TRBV6-6 | . | . | TRBJ1-3
CSVVWGGDRNTGELFF | TGCAGCGTTGTATGGGGTGGGGACAGAAACACCGGGGAGCTGTTTTTT | TRBV29-1 | few | TRBD1 | TRBJ2-2
CASSPGTPGGDQPQHF | TGTGCCAGCAGCCCCGGGACACCAGGAGGGGATCAGCCCCAGCATTTT | TRBV12-3/TRBV12-4 | many | . | TRBJ1-5
CASSHWDTEAFF | TGTGCCAGCAGCCACTGGGACACTGAAGCTTTCTTT | TRBV14 | many | . | TRBJ1-1
CSVEGRRGYNEQFF | TGCAGCGTTGAAGGTAGGAGGGGATACAATGAGCAGTTCTTC | TRBV29-1 | many | . | TRBJ2-1
CASSHQSMRGATDTQYF | TGTGCCAGCAGCCACCAGTCAATGCGGGGGGCCACAGATACGCAGTATTTT | TRBV4-2 | . | TRBD2 | TRBJ2-3
CASSEYFGTSGVLNTGELFF | TGTGCCAGCAGTGAATATTTCGGGACTAGCGGGGTCCTGAACACCGGGGAGCTGTTTTTT | TRBV25-1 | . | TRBD2 | TRBJ2-2
CASSPGPMTGFPKNEYNEQFF | TGTGCCAGCAGCCCGGGGCCCATGACAGGGTTCCCGAAGAATGAGTATAATGAGCAGTTCTTC | TRBV4-2 | . | TRBD1 | TRBJ2-1
CASSRRHGQLQETQYF | TGCGCCAGCAGCCGACGACACGGTCAACTACAAGAGACCCAGTACTTC | TRBV5-1 | few | . | TRBJ2-5
CASSAGGPNEQYF | TGTGCCAGCAGTGCAGGGGGCCCGAACGAGCAGTACTTC | TRBV3-1 | . | TRBD1 | TRBJ2-7
CATRPGGSGANVLTF | TGTGCCACCAGGCCAGGGGGCTCTGGGGCCAACGTCCTGACTTTC | TRBV24-1 | few | TRBD1 | TRBJ2-6
CATSIRQSNQPQHF | TGTGCCACCAGCATACGACAGAGCAATCAGCCCCAGCATTTT | TRBV15 | . | . | TRBJ1-5
CASSSPQGYGVPQYF | TGCGCCAGCAGCTCCCCACAGGGGTATGGAGTCCCGCAGTATTTT | TRBV5-1 | few | TRBD1 | TRBJ2-3
CASSFTRGEQYF | TGTGCCAGCAGTTTCACTAGGGGCGAGCAGTACTTC | TRBV12-3/TRBV12-4 | many | . | TRBJ2-7
CASSHAGTSGGNEQFF | TGTGCCAGCAGCCACGCCGGGACTAGCGGGGGGAATGAGCAGTTCTTC | TRBV4-2 | . | TRBD2 | TRBJ2-1
CASSLMAGAYNEQFF | TGTGCCAGCAGTTTAATGGCGGGTGCATACAATGAGCAGTTCTTC | TRBV28 | . | . | TRBJ2-1
CSAPPRRGGGNEQFF | TGCAGTGCTCCTCCCAGGCGCGGGGGGGGCAATGAGCAGTTCTTC | TRBV20-1 | many | TRBD2 | TRBJ2-1
CAISDDWGQGEETQYF | TGTGCCATCAGTGACGACTGGGGACAGGGTGAAGAGACCCAGTACTTC | TRBV10-3 | many | TRBD1 | TRBJ2-5
CASSARQFFNYGYTF | TGTGCCAGCAGCGCTCGACAGTTTTTTAACTATGGCTACACCTTC | TRBV9 | . | . | TRBJ1-2
CASRGGQGNYGYTF | TGTGCCAGCAGGGGGGGACAGGGAAACTATGGCTACACCTTC | TRBV6-1 | . | TRBD1 | TRBJ1-2
CSARDWTWDPNTGELFF | TGCAGTGCTAGAGATTGGACATGGGACCCGAACACCGGGGAGCTGTTTTTT | TRBV20-1 | . | . | TRBJ2-2
CAISESDRGKDEQYF | TGTGCCATCAGTGAGTCGGACAGGGGGAAAGACGAGCAGTACTTC | TRBV10-3 | few | TRBD1 | TRBJ2-7
CATAYGNTGELFF | TGTGCCACCGCATACGGGAACACCGGGGAGCTGTTTTTT | TRBV24-1 | . | . | TRBJ2-2
CAIGGQESSYEQYF | TGTGCCATCGGTGGACAGGAATCCTCCTACGAGCAGTACTTC | TRBV10-3 | many | TRBD1 | TRBJ2-7
CASSLVWRTETQYF | TGTGCCAGCAGTTTAGTTTGGAGGACTGAGACCCAGTACTTC | TRBV12-3/TRBV12-4 | . | . | TRBJ2-5
CASTYTGHSPDTQYF | TGTGCCAGCACCTATACGGGACACTCTCCAGATACGCAGTATTTT | TRBV12-3/TRBV12-4 | many | . | TRBJ2-3
CSGVGTSSKTQYF | TGCAGCGGGGTGGGGACTAGCTCGAAGACCCAGTACTTC | TRBV29-1 | . | TRBD2 | TRBJ2-5
CASICDRLNEQFF | TGTGCCAGCATTTGCGACAGGCTCAATGAGCAGTTCTTC | TRBV21-1 | . | . | TRBJ2-1
CSVDRQGPYNEQFF | TGCAGCGTTGACCGACAGGGGCCCTACAATGAGCAGTTCTTC | TRBV29-1 | many | TRBD1 | TRBJ2-1
CASSYPGTGMGNEQFF | TGTGCCAGCAGTTACCCTGGGACAGGAATGGGCAATGAGCAGTTCTTC | TRBV6-5 | . | TRBD1 | TRBJ2-1
CASSYEGGGEDTQYF | TGTGCCAGCAGTTACGAGGGCGGGGGTGAAGATACGCAGTATTTT | TRBV6-5 | . | TRBD2 | TRBJ2-3